These 5 T cell receptor beta chains share one sample of origin, sequenced in a study of cytomegalovirus exposure and HLA in healthy donors. PCR involved 60 Vbeta and 13 Jbeta primers. TCRdb's table, derived via immunoSEQ multiplex PCR, lists solely in-frame clones and lacks some. The sample is made up of approximately 140,000 clones, and the top ten hold about 2.5% of it. The sequencing sample was made of PBMCs. These receptors all stem from a man aged 35 to 55 in good health and CMV-seronegative.

This sequence joins TRBV15 and TRBJ1-2, with a tentative D call TRBD1 (5 bases). Looked up from germline, CDR1 is LNHNV and CDR2 is YYDKDF (reference sequence). This CDR3 region has 12 residues. The V gene lost 4 bases and the J gene lost 6 bases, with 9 bases spanning the gap. The CDR3 nucleotides read TGTGCCACCAGCACAGGGTGGGATGGCTACACCTTC. Its protein product is CATSTGWDGYTF.

This chain connects TRBV7-2 to TRBJ1-1; TRBD1 aligns across 7 bases. V was pared by 6 bases and J by 3 bases, with 4 bases of the junction left unmatched. The CDR3 spans 13 residues. The germline CDR1 and CDR2 sequences are SGHTA and FQGNSA. As DNA, the CDR3 is TGTGCCAGCAGTTTCGACAGGGACACTGAAGCTTTCTTT. This codes for CASSFDRDTEAFF.

The chain has TRBV7-2 and TRBJ2-7, with a possible D match to TRBD2 (5 bases). Trimming stripped 0 bases from V and 3 bases from J, with 6 bases between. The CDR3 has 13 residues. Germline-derived CDR1 and CDR2 are SGHTA and FQGNSA. CDR3 in DNA: TGTGCCAGCAGCTTAGCGGCGGGCTACGAGCAGTACTTC. It translates to CASSLAAGYEQYF.

This sequence joins TRBV9 and TRBJ1-1; TRBD1 matches 8 bases. Trimming cost V 3 bases and J 5 bases; bases outside gene matches: 6. The CDR3 consists of 14 residues. Germline CDR1 SGDLS, CDR2 YYNGEE. The CDR3 is CASSAQGARTEAFF. The CDR3 nucleotides read TGTGCCAGCAGCGCCCAGGGGGCAAGGACTGAAGCTTTCTTT.

The V gene is TRBV9, the J gene TRBJ1-1; 7 positions agree with TRBD1. Germline-derived CDR1 and CDR2 are SGDLS and YYNGEE. The CDR3 covers 14 residues. V dropped 0 bases and J dropped 4; count of bases not matched to a gene: 3. CDR3 loop: CASSVGNRGTEAFF. The CDR3, as DNA: TGTGCCAGCAGCGTAGGAAACAGGGGCACTGAAGCTTTCTTT.